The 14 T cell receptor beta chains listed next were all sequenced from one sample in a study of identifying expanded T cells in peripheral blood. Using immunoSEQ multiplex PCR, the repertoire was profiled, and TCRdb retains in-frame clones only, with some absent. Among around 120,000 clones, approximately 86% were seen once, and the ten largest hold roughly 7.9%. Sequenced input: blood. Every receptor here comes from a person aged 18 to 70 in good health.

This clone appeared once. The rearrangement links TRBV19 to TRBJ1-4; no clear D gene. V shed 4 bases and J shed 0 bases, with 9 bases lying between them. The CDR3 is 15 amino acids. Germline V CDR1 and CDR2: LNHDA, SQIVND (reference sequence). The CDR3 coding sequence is TGTGCCAGTAGTAGAGATGCTGCAACTAATGAAAAACTGTTTTTT. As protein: CASSRDAATNEKLFF.

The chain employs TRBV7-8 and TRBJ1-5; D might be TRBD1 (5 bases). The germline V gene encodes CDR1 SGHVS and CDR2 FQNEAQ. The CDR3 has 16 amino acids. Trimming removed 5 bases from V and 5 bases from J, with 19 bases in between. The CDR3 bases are TGTGCCAGCAGCAGGCTAGGGACGGGCCGAGATCAGCCCCAGCATTTT. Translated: CASSRLGTGRDQPQHF.

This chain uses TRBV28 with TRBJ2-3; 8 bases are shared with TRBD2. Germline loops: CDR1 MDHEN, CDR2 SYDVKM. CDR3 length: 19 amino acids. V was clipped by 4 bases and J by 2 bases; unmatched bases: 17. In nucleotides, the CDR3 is TGTGCCAGCAGTTCATTCGGACTAGCCCGCTCGTCCCCCACAGATACGCAGTATTTT. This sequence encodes CASSSFGLARSSPTDTQYF.

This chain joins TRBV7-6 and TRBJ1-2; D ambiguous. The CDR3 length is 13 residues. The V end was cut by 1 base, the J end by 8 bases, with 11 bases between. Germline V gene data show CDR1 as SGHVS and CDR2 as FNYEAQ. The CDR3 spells CASSLDTSMGYTF. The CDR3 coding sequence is TGTGCCAGCAGCTTAGACACTTCTATGGGCTACACCTTC.

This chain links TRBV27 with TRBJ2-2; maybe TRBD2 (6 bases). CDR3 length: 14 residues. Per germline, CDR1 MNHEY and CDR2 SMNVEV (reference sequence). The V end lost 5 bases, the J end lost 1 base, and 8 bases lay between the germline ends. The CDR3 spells CASSAGLNTGELFF. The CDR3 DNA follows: TGTGCCAGCAGTGCGGGACTGAACACCGGGGAGCTGTTTTTT.

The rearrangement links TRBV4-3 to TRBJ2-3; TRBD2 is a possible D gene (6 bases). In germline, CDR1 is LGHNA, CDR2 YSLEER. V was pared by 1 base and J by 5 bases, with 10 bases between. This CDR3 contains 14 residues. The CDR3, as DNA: TGCGCCAGCAGCCAAGGACGGAGGGAAGATACGCAGTATTTT. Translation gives CASSQGRREDTQYF.

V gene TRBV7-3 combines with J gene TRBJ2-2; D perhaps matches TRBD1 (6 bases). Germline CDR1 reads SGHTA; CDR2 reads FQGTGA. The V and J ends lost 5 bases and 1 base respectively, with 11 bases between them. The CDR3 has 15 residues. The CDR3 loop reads CASSPGQMNTGELFF. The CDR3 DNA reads TGTGCCAGCAGCCCCGGACAGATGAACACCGGGGAGCTGTTTTTT.

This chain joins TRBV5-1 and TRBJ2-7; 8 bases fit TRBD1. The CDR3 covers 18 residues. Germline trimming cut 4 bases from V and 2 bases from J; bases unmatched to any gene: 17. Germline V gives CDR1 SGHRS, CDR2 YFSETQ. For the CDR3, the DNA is TGCGCCAGCAGCCGCCAGACAGGGGTCTTTACCCCAACCTACGAGCAGTACTTC. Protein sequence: CASSRQTGVFTPTYEQYF.

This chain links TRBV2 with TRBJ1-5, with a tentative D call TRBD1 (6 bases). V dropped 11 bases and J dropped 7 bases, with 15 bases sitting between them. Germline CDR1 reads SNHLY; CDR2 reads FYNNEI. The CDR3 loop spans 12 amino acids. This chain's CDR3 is CAVTGNGQPQHF. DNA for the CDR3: TGTGCCGTTACAGGGAATGGACAGCCCCAGCATTTT. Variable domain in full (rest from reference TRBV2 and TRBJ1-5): EPEVTQTPSHQVTQMGQEVILRCVPISNHLYFYWYRQILGQKVEFLVSFYNNEISEKSEIFDDQFSVERPDGSNFTLKIRSTKLEDSAMYFCAVTGNGQPQHFGDGTRLSIL.

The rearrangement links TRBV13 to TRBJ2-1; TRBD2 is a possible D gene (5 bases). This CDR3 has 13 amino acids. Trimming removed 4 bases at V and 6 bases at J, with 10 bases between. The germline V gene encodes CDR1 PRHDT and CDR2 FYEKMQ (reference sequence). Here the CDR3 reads CASSSPDSNEQFF. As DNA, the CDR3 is TGTGCCAGCAGCTCGCCGGACTCCAATGAGCAGTTCTTC. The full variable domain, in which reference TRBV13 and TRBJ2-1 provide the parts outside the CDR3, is AAGVIQSPRHLIKEKRETATLKCYPIPRHDTVYWYQQGPGQDPQFLISFYEKMQSDKGSIPDRFSAQQFSDYHSELNMSSLELGDSALYFCASSSPDSNEQFFGPGTRLTVL.

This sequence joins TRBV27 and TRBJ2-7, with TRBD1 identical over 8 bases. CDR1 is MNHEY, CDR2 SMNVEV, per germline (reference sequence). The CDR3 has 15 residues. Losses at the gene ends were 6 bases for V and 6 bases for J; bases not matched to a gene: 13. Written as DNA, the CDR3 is TGTGCCAGCAGCCTGGAGTTTTACAGGGGGAGCGAGCAGTACTTC. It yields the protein CASSLEFYRGSEQYF.

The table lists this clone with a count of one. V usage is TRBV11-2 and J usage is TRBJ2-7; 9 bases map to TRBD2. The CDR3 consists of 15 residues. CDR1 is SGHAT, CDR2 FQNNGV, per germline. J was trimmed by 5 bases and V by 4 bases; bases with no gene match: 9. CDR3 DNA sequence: TGTGCCAGCAGCTCGATGAGCGGGAGGTTGAACGAGCAGTACTTC. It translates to CASSSMSGRLNEQYF.

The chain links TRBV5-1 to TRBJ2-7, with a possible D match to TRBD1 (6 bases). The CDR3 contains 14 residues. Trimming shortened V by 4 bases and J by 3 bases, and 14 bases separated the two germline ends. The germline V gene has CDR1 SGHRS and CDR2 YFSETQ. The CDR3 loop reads CASSGTGQDYEQYF. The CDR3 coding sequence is TGCGCCAGCAGCGGAACGGGACAAGACTACGAGCAGTACTTC.

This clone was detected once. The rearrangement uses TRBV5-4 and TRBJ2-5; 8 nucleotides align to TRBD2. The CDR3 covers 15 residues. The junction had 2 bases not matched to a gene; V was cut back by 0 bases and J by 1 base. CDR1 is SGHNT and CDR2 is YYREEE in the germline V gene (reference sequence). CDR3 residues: CASSLAGGRQETQYF. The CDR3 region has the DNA TGTGCCAGCAGCTTGGCGGGAGGGCGCCAAGAGACCCAGTACTTC.